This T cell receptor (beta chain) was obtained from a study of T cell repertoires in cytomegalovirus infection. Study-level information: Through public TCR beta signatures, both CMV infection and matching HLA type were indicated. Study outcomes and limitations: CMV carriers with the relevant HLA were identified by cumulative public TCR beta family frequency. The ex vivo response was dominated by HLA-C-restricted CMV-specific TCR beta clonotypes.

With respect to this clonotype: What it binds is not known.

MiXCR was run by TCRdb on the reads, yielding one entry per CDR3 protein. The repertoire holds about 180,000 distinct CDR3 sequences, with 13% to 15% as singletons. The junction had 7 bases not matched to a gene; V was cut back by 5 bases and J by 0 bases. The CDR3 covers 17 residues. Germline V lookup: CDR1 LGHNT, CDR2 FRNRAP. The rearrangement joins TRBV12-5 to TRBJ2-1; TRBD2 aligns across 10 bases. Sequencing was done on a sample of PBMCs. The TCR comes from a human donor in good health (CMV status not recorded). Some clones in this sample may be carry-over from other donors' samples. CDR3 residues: CASGPRTSGISYNEQFF. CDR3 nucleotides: TGTGCTAGTGGTCCGAGGACTAGCGGCATCTCCTACAATGAGCAGTTCTTC.